This TCR beta chain appears in the sequencing data of a study of vaccination and CD4 T cells after COVID-19. Whole-study context: Participants were given two doses of BNT162b2 or mRNA-1273 vaccine.

This CDR3 is built from 13 residues. Trimming took 8 bases from V and 3 from J, leaving 14 bases between them. CDR1 MNHEY and CDR2 SVGEGT come from the germline V gene. The Oncomine TCR Beta short-read assay was applied to DNA of cultured CD4+ T cells. One entry per CDR3 protein results from TCRdb running MiXCR on the PCR reads. The table has about 21,000 distinct CDR3 sequences, around 50% seen once. Study-level results: Convalescent participants were relatively few, and none had early post-infection timepoints studied.

Turning to this clonotype: Its target is unknown.

The treatment was: roughly ten-day PBMC culture with coronavirus spike peptide pools or control peptides (ViraFEST assay). This receptor was obtained from a human donor who had recovered from COVID-19. This chain uses TRBV6-2 or TRBV6-3 with TRBJ2-7, with D possibly matching TRBD1 (5 bases). The source material was CD4+ T cells from blood, cultured in vitro. The CDR3 loop reads CASGKTTVYEQYF. CDR3 DNA: TGTGCCAGCGGCAAAACGACAGTCTACGAGCAGTACTTC.